This TCR beta chain was observed in a study of shared clonotypes between healthy human individuals. Whole-study findings and limits: Compared with clonotypes that all four donors shared, non-shared clonotypes had lower generation probabilities. Depth of sequencing was expected to influence donor clonotype sharing.

Sorted-subset replicate PCR reactions contained around 220 ng DNA, corresponding to tens of thousands of T cell genomes. As originally analysed: There were no quality scores in the junction-only immunoSEQ sequences, so filtering differed. TCRdb's table, derived via immunoSEQ multiplex PCR, lists solely in-frame clones and lacks some. That table supplies the V and J calls and clone size; D and trimming were determined from the DNA. The table lists about 2,500,000 clones, 85% to 95% of them singletons, with around 0.14% in the top ten. In the case of this clone: Antigen: not known.

Sequenced: naive CD4+ T cells sorted from blood. Subset of the sample: CD45RA+ positively selected. The receptor's source is a man between 18 and 29 years old in good health.

The CDR3 DNA reads TGTGCCAGCAGTTTATCAATCAGGATAGGAACCTACAATGAGCAGTTCTTC. Translating gives CASSLSIRIGTYNEQFF. This chain links TRBV27 with TRBJ2-1; D gene uncertain. The germline V and J ends were trimmed by 0 bases and 2 bases, with 14 bases remaining between them. The CDR3 length is 17 residues. Germline V gene sequence: CDR1 MNHEY, CDR2 SMNVEV (reference sequence).